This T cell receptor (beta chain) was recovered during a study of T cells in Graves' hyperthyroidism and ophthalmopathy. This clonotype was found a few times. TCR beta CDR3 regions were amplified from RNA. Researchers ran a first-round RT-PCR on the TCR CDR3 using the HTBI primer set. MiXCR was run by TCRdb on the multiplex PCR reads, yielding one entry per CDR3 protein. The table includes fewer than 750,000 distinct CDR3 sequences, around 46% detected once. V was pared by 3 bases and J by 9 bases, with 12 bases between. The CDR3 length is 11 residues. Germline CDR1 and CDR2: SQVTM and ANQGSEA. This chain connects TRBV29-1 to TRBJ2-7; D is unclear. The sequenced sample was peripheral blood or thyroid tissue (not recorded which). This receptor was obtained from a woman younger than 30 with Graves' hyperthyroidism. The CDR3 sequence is CSVETQRRQYF. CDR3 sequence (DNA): TGCAGCGTTGAGACGCAGAGAAGGCAGTACTTC.